Listed here are 4 T cell receptor beta chains from one sample, sequenced in a study of cytomegalovirus exposure and HLA in healthy donors. The PCR ran on 60 Vbeta and 13 Jbeta primers. This table comes from immunoSEQ multiplex PCR, and its TCRdb copy is limited to in-frame clones, with some not included. Here the sample spans about 83,000 clones, roughly 79% being singletons. Specimen: PBMCs. The receptors come from a woman younger than 45 in good health and CMV-seronegative.

In DNA, the CDR3 is TGTGCCAGCAGCTCTTACAGGGCCTACAATGAGCAGTTCTTC. Amino acids: CASSSYRAYNEQFF. The chain recombines TRBV5-4 with TRBJ2-1; a weak D match, TRBD1 (6 bases). From germline, CDR1 is SGHNT and CDR2 YYREEE (reference sequence). CDR3 length equals 14 residues. Trimming took 3 bases from V and 2 from J, leaving 9 bases between them.

This sequence joins TRBV15 and TRBJ2-3, with D possibly TRBD1 on 5 matching bases. The CDR3 runs 16 residues. Germline values: CDR1 LNHNV, CDR2 YYDKDF (reference sequence). V lost 2 bases and J lost 1, with 13 bases in between. CDR3 region: CATSRPTVVGTDTQYF. The CDR3 nucleotides are TGTGCCACCAGCAGACCGACAGTAGTTGGCACAGATACGCAGTATTTT.

The chain links TRBV5-1 to TRBJ1-5; D gene unclear. The CDR3 totals 16 residues. CDR1 and CDR2 (germline): SGHRS, YFSETQ. Between the trimmed V and J ends, which lost 4 bases and 7 bases, there was a span of 21 bases. CDR3 residues: CASSPYLRSAGQPQHF. CDR3 DNA: TGCGCCAGCAGCCCTTACCTCCGATCCGCGGGGCAGCCCCAGCATTTT.

V gene TRBV16 combines with J gene TRBJ1-5, with 7 nucleotides matching TRBD1. There are 16 residues in the CDR3. CDR1 is KGHSY and CDR2 is FQNENV in the germline V gene. The J segment lost 6 bases and the V segment lost 4 bases, leaving 12 bases of the junction unmatched. CDR3 DNA sequence: TGTGCCAGCAGCCCAATGGGGCAGGGGGGCGGTCAGCCCCAGCATTTT. Its protein product is CASSPMGQGGGQPQHF.